Listed below are T cell receptor beta chains from one sample, sequenced in a study of cytomegalovirus exposure and HLA in healthy donors. Clones were sequenced by immunoSEQ multiplex PCR, and TCRdb holds only the in-frame ones, with some missing. Of 100,000 to 150,000 clones detected, approximately 82% appear once; the ten largest clones hold 20%. The sequenced sample was PBMCs. The receptors derive from a man younger than 35 in good health and CMV-seropositive. CDR3s include the opening cysteine and the closing phenylalanine or tryptophan. The D gene is left open where the match is weak. Size is stated for part of the rows, as once, few or many counts, or as a class when the clone is expanded.

CDR3 protein,CDR3 DNA,D gene,clone size,V gene,J gene
CASSQLDRGRKTQYF,TGTGCCAGCAGTCAGTTGGACAGGGGGCGAAAGACCCAGTACTTC,TRBD1,once,TRBV28,TRBJ2-5
CASNRQGVNEQFF,TGTGCCAGCAACCGACAGGGGGTCAATGAGCAGTTCTTC,NA,NA,TRBV21-1,TRBJ2-1
CASSGTSGIETQYF,TGTGCCAGCAGTGGGACTAGCGGCATAGAGACCCAGTACTTC,TRBD2,NA,TRBV6-5,TRBJ2-5
CASSPSGDTQYF,TGTGCCAGCTCACCTTCAGGTGATACGCAGTATTTT,NA,NA,TRBV18,TRBJ2-3
CASREQGTGNEKLFF,TGTGCCAGCAGAGAACAGGGGACGGGTAATGAAAAACTGTTTTTT,TRBD1,few,TRBV2,TRBJ1-4
CASSQDRGGGAGANVLTF,TGCGCCAGCAGCCAAGATAGGGGCGGGGGGGCCGGGGCCAACGTCCTGACTTTC,TRBD2,NA,TRBV4-1,TRBJ2-6
CASSPYTINYGYTF,TGTGCCAGCAGTCCGTACACGATAAACTATGGCTACACCTTC,NA,few,TRBV6-4,TRBJ1-2
CASSVASGTNYEQYF,TGTGCCAGCAGCGTAGCTTCGGGGACTAACTACGAGCAGTACTTC,TRBD2,NA,TRBV9,TRBJ2-7
CASSLAGMSDTDTQYF,TGCGCCAGCAGCTTGGCAGGGATGAGTGACACAGATACGCAGTATTTT,NA,NA,TRBV5-1,TRBJ2-3
CSVGGTDLNTGELFF,TGCAGCGTTGGGGGCACCGACCTGAACACCGGGGAGCTGTTTTTT,NA,once,TRBV29-1,TRBJ2-2
CASLQGATLGTQYF,TGTGCCAGCCTACAGGGGGCGACCTTAGGGACCCAGTACTTC,TRBD1,NA,TRBV6-1,TRBJ2-5
CASSPPGEAYGYTF,TGTGCCAGCAGCCCCCCGGGGGAGGCTTATGGCTACACCTTC,NA,once,TRBV7-9,TRBJ1-2
CASSPHPKREKLFF,TGTGCCAGCAGCCCCCACCCGAAGAGAGAAAAACTGTTTTTT,NA,NA,TRBV6-5,TRBJ1-4
CASSYSSAGEETQYF,TGCGCCAGCAGCTATTCCTCCGCGGGGGAAGAGACCCAGTACTTC,TRBD2,NA,TRBV5-1,TRBJ2-5
CASTGALNYGYTF,TGTGCCAGCACCGGAGCCCTCAACTATGGCTACACCTTC,NA,NA,TRBV5-4,TRBJ1-2
CASSQEAGGNEQFF,TGCGCCAGCAGCCAAGAAGCGGGGGGCAATGAGCAGTTCTTC,TRBD2,NA,TRBV4-1,TRBJ2-1
CASSFYNYREGSYEQYF,TGTGCCAGCAGTTTTTACAACTACAGGGAAGGATCCTACGAGCAGTACTTC,NA,NA,TRBV28,TRBJ2-7
CSVERPGQQTQYF,TGCAGCGTTGAAAGGCCGGGACAACAGACCCAGTACTTC,NA,few,TRBV29-1,TRBJ2-5
CASSPPRGASTDTQYF,TGTGCCAGCAGCCCGCCGCGGGGCGCAAGCACAGATACGCAGTATTTT,NA,once,TRBV13,TRBJ2-3
CASSLKRSSGGYNEQFF,TGTGCCAGCAGCTTAAAAAGGTCTAGCGGGGGATACAATGAGCAGTTCTTC,TRBD2,NA,TRBV7-8,TRBJ2-1
CASTPGGGAGYEQYF,TGTGCCAGTACCCCCGGAGGGGGGGCTGGGTACGAGCAGTACTTC,NA,NA,TRBV19,TRBJ2-7
CASSNRGGNTEAFF,TGTGCCAGTAGTAACAGGGGGGGGAACACTGAAGCTTTCTTT,TRBD1,few,TRBV19,TRBJ1-1
CASSQAEPNEKLFF,TGCGCCAGCAGCCAAGCTGAGCCTAATGAAAAACTGTTTTTT,NA,NA,TRBV4-1,TRBJ1-4
CASSWGGQGVGNEQFF,TGTGCCAGCAGTTGGGGGGGACAGGGGGTGGGCAATGAGCAGTTCTTC,TRBD1,NA,TRBV27,TRBJ2-1